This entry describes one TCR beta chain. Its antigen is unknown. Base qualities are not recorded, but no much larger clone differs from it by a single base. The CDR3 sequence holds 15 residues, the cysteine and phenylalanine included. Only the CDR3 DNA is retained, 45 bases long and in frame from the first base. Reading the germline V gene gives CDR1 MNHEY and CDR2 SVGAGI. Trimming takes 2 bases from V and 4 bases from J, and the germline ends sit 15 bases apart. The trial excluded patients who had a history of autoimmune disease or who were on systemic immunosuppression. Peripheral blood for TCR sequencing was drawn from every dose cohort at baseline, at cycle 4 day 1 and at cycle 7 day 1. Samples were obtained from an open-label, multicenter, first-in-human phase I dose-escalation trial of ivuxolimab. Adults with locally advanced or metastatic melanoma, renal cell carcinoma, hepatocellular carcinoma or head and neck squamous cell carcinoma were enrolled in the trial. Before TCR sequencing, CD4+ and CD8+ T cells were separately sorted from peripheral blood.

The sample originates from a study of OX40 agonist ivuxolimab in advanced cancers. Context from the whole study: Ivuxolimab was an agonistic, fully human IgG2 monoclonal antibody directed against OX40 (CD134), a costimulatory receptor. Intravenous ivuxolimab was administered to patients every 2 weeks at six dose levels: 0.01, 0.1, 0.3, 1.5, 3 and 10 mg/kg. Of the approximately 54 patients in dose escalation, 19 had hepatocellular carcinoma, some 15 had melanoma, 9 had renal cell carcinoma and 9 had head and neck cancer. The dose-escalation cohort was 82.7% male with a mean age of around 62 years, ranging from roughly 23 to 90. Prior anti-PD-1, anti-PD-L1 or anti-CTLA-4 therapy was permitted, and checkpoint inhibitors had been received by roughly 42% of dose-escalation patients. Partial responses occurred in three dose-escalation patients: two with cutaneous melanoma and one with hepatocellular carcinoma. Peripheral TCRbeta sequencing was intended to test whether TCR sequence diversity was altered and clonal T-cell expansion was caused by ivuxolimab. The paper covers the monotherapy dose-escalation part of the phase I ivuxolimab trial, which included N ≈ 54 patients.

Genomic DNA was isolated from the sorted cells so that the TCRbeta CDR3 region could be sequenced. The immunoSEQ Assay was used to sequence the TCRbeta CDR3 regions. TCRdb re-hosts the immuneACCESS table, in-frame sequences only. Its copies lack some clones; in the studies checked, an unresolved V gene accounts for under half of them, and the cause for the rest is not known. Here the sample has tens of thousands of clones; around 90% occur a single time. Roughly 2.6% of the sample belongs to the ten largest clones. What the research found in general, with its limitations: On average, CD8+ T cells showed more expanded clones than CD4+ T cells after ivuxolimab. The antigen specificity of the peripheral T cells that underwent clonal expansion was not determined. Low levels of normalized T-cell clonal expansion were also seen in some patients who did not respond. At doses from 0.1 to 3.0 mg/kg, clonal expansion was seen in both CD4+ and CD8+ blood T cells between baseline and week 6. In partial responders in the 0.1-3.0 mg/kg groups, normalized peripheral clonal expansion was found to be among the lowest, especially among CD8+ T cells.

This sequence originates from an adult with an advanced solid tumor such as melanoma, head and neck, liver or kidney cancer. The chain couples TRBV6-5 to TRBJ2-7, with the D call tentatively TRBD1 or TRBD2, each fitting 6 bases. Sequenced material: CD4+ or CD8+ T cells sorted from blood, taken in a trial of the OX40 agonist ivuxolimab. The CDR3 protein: CASSYRREGGYEQYF. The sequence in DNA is TGTGCCAGCAGTTACCGGAGAGAGGGGGGATACGAGCAGTACTTC.